The 22 T cell receptor beta chains below all came from one sample that was sequenced in a study of blood T cell repertoires in COVID-19. TCRdb keeps only in-frame clones here, not all; method: immunoSEQ multiplex PCR. This table holds almost 400,000 clones, around 87% found once. The sequencing input was peripheral blood. The origin of the receptors is a woman aged 55-69 years with COVID-19, enrolled during active disease.

This clone was seen a few times. J is TRBJ1-3 and V is TRBV20-1; possible D gene TRBD1, 6 bases. V lost 3 bases, J lost 0 bases, and 12 bases lay in between. The germline V gene has CDR1 DFQATT and CDR2 SNEGSKA (reference sequence). This CDR3 has 15 residues. In nucleotides, the CDR3 is TGCAGTGCTAGTGGAGGACAGAGCTCTGGAAACACCATATATTTT. Amino acids: CSASGGQSSGNTIYF.

This clone was counted a few times. This chain connects TRBV27 to TRBJ1-1; maybe TRBD1 (6 bases). The CDR3 spans 17 residues. The germline CDR1 and CDR2 sequences are MNHEY and SMNVEV (reference sequence). V was cut by 5 bases and J by 1 base, with 20 bases left in between. CDR3 region: CASSPGASDIPNTEAFF. The CDR3 DNA reads TGTGCCAGCAGTCCAGGGGCCTCGGACATACCGAACACTGAAGCTTTCTTT.

The chain is built from TRBV3-1 (or the pseudogene TRBV3-2) and TRBJ2-1; 11 nucleotides line up with TRBD2. The length of the CDR3 is 16 residues. Unmatched junction bases numbered 6, after V lost 1 base and J lost 7 bases. The germline V gene encodes CDR1 LGHDT and CDR2 YNNKEL (reference sequence). CDR3 protein: CASSQGGLAGGNEQFF. The DNA for the CDR3 is TGTGCCAGCAGCCAAGGTGGGCTAGCGGGGGGAAATGAGCAGTTCTTC.

This chain uses TRBV27 with TRBJ2-2; possibly TRBD1 for D (6 bases). Trimming took 6 bases from V and 6 from J, leaving 14 bases between them. This CDR3 contains 14 residues. The germline V gene has CDR1 MNHEY and CDR2 SMNVEV (reference sequence). This CDR3 reads CASSITGSPGELFF. The CDR3 region has the DNA TGTGCCAGCAGCATAACAGGGTCACCCGGGGAGCTGTTTTTT.

The chain has TRBV2 and TRBJ1-2; possibly TRBD1 for D (5 bases). The germline V gene encodes CDR1 SNHLY and CDR2 FYNNEI. V was clipped by 7 bases and J by 7 bases, with 16 bases between them. There are 13 residues in the CDR3. The CDR3 DNA reads TGTGCCAGCAAACAGGAGTGGCCGGGTGGCTACACCTTC. It codes for CASKQEWPGGYTF.

The rearrangement joins TRBV3-1 (or the pseudogene TRBV3-2) to TRBJ1-3; 10 nucleotides agree with TRBD1. CDR3 length: 16 residues. Germline loops: CDR1 LGHDT, CDR2 YNNKEL (reference sequence). With V trimmed by 8 bases and J by 4 bases, 11 bases remained unmatched. The CDR3 DNA reads TGTGCCAGCCGCAGACAGGGGGCGTCCTCCGGAAACACCATATATTTT. This encodes CASRRQGASSGNTIYF.

The chain combines TRBV5-1 with TRBJ2-7; 10 bases agree with TRBD1. Germline CDR1 SGHRS, CDR2 YFSETQ. The J segment lost 3 bases and the V segment lost 4 bases, leaving 7 bases of the junction unmatched. This CDR3 is 15 amino acids long. The CDR3 loop reads CASSPRTGGIYEQYF. The CDR3 bases are TGCGCCAGCAGCCCCCGGACAGGGGGGATCTACGAGCAGTACTTC.

The chain employs TRBV5-1 and TRBJ1-2, with D unresolved. Germline-derived CDR1 and CDR2 are SGHRS and YFSETQ. V was shortened by 2 bases and J by 6 bases, with 11 bases between the two germline ends. The CDR3 has 13 amino acids. CDR3 residues: CASSLRGMDGYTF. The CDR3 DNA reads TGCGCCAGCAGCTTACGAGGGATGGATGGCTACACCTTC.

In regard to this clone: Mismatch with germline at one junction end may stem from a read error. The chain links TRBV3-1 (or the pseudogene TRBV3-2) to TRBJ2-1; D uncertain. Germline lookup yields CDR1 LGHDT and CDR2 YNNKEL (reference sequence). CDR3 length: 12 amino acids. The CDR3 region is CASSQDYHEQFF. DNA of the CDR3: TGTGCCAGCAGCCAAGACTACCATGAGCAGTTCTTC.

The V call is TRBV29-1, the J call TRBJ2-1; TRBD2 agrees at 7 bases. With 0 bases clipped from V and 1 base from J, the junction kept 3 bases outside the gene matches. This CDR3 comprises 15 residues. Germline assignment: CDR1 SQVTM and CDR2 ANQGSEA. For the CDR3, the DNA is TGCAGCGTTGAAGAGGGGCGGGGGTCCTACAATGAGCAGTTCTTC. It codes for CSVEEGRGSYNEQFF.

This chain connects TRBV6-1 to TRBJ1-5; weak D call: TRBD1 (6 bases). From germline, CDR1 is MNHNS and CDR2 SASEGT. This CDR3 has 14 residues. Trimming cost V 2 bases and J 6 bases, with 11 bases left between them. In nucleotides, the CDR3 is TGTGCCAGCAGTGAAACAGGGCATCGTCAGCCCCAGCATTTT. Translation gives CASSETGHRQPQHF.

V usage is TRBV28 and J usage is TRBJ2-7, with TRBD1 matching over 7 bases. The germline gives CDR1 MDHEN, CDR2 SYDVKM. The CDR3 length is 11 residues. V lost 5 bases and J lost 11; bases outside the gene matches: 6. CDR3 nucleotide sequence: TGTGCCAGCAGTCAAGGGACAGTGAAGTACTTC. Translating it yields CASSQGTVKYF.

This clone was picked up one time. The CDR3, as DNA: TGTGCCAGCTTCGGACTAGCGGGGGGGTTTCCGGCCAAAAACATTCAGTACTTC. It specifies CASFGLAGGFPAKNIQYF. The chain is built from TRBV2 and TRBJ2-4, with TRBD2 identical over 15 bases. This CDR3 contains 18 residues. The V gene's germline CDR1 is SNHLY and CDR2 FYNNEI. The trim removed 8 bases at V and 1 base at J, leaving 9 bases unmatched.

The chain recombines TRBV6-2 or TRBV6-3 with TRBJ2-7; 12 bases map to TRBD2. CDR3 length: 15 residues. The V and J ends lost 5 bases and 3 bases, in that order; junction bases with no gene match: 5. Germline-derived CDR1 and CDR2 are MNHEY and SVGEGT. CDR3 bases: TGTGCCAGCAGTCACCGGACTAGCGGGGACTACGAGCAGTACTTC. Protein sequence: CASSHRTSGDYEQYF.

This chain connects TRBV6-6 to TRBJ2-2, with D perhaps TRBD1 (5 bases). CDR3 length: 16 residues. V gave up 7 bases and J gave up 0 bases, with 15 bases separating them. Germline-derived CDR1 and CDR2 are MNHNY and SVGAGI (reference sequence). CDR3 region: CASMTDSYPNTGELFF. The CDR3 DNA reads as TGTGCCAGCATGACTGACAGTTACCCGAACACCGGGGAGCTGTTTTTT.

The chain joins TRBV30 to TRBJ1-3; D not certain. Deletions cut 0 bases from V and 7 bases from J, with 10 bases between. The CDR3 is 13 amino acids. Germline V lookup: CDR1 GTSNPN, CDR2 SVGIG (reference sequence). CDR3: CAWSVQPPNTIYF. For the CDR3, the DNA is TGTGCCTGGAGTGTACAGCCCCCTAACACCATATATTTT.

This chain links TRBV6-5 with TRBJ1-3; TRBD1 matches at 7 bases. The CDR3 loop spans 15 amino acids. Trimming cost V 6 bases and J 0 bases; bases outside gene matches: 5. Germline-derived CDR1 and CDR2 are MNHEY and SVGAGI. This CDR3 reads CASRDRSFSGNTIYF. The CDR3 bases are TGTGCCAGCAGGGACAGGTCATTCTCTGGAAACACCATATATTTT.

The V and J genes are TRBV19 and TRBJ2-1; D unclear. CDR1 is LNHDA and CDR2 is SQIVND in the germline V gene (reference sequence). Trimming shortened V by 5 bases and J by 0 bases, and 8 bases separated the two germline ends. The CDR3 length is 14 residues. The CDR3 region is CASSAGFSYNEQFF. The CDR3 DNA reads TGTGCCAGTAGTGCCGGTTTCTCCTACAATGAGCAGTTCTTC.

The V call is TRBV5-6, the J call TRBJ2-7, with D possibly TRBD1 on 6 matching bases. The germline V gene has CDR1 SGHDT and CDR2 YYEEEE. The V end was cut by 4 bases, the J end by 6 bases, with 23 bases between. The CDR3 covers 16 residues. CDR3 bases: TGTGCCAGCAGCACCCCTGAACAGGGTCGAGGGGCCGAGCAGTACTTC. As protein: CASSTPEQGRGAEQYF. Drawing the rest from reference TRBV5-6 and TRBJ2-7, the complete variable domain is DAGVTQSPTHLIKTRGQQVTLRCSPKSGHDTVSWYQQALGQGPQFIFQYYEEEERQRGNFPDRFSGHQFPNYSSELNVNALLLGDSALYLCASSTPEQGRGAEQYFGPGTRLTVT.

The chain combines TRBV5-1 with TRBJ1-6, with TRBD1 matching 7 bases. CDR1 and CDR2 from the germline V gene are SGHRS and YFSETQ. The ends lost 2 bases at V and 7 bases at J; junction bases unmatched: 9. The length of the CDR3 is 16 residues. CDR3 sequence reads: CASSFIPDRDNSPLHF. Here the CDR3 DNA reads TGCGCCAGCAGCTTCATCCCAGACAGGGACAATTCACCCCTCCACTTT.

The chain is built from TRBV2 and TRBJ1-1; possible D gene TRBD1, 6 bases. Germline lookup yields CDR1 SNHLY and CDR2 FYNNEI. The CDR3 is 15 amino acids. Trimming cost V 6 bases and J 4 bases, with 18 bases left between them. CDR3 nucleotide sequence: TGTGCCAGCAGCGGGGAGACAGGTTCTCTCACTGAAGCTTTCTTT. Amino acids: CASSGETGSLTEAFF.

The gene calls are TRBV11-2 and TRBJ1-2; weak D call: TRBD1 (5 bases). V shed 5 bases and J shed 6 bases, with 13 bases lying between them. The CDR3 has 13 residues. Germline loops: CDR1 SGHAT, CDR2 FQNNGV. For the CDR3, the DNA is TGTGCCAGCAGCCCGCGCAGGGAAGATGGCTACACCTTC. Its protein is CASSPRREDGYTF. Variable domain in full (rest from reference TRBV11-2 and TRBJ1-2): EAGVAQSPRYKIIEKRQSVAFWCNPISGHATLYWYQQILGQGPKLLIQFQNNGVVDDSQLPKDRFSAERLKGVDSTLKIQPAKLEDSAVYLCASSPRREDGYTFGSGTRLTVV.